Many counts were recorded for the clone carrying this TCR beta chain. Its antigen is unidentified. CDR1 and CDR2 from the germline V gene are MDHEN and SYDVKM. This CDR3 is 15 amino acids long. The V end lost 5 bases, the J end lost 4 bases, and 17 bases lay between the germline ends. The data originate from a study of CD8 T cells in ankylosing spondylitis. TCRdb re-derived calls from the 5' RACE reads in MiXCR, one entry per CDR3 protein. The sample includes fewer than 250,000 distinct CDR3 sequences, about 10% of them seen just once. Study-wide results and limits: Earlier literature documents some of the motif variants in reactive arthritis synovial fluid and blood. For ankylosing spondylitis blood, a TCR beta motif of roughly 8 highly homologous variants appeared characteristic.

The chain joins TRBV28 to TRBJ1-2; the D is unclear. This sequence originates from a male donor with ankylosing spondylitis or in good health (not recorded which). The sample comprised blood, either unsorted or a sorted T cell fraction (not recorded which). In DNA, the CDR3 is TGTGCCAGCAGTGCCCCGTCGGCAGGAAGCTATGGCTACACCTTC. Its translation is CASSAPSAGSYGYTF.